The clone carrying this T cell receptor (beta chain) has more than one count but fewer than ten. Antigen unknown. This CDR3 spans 17 amino acids. V shed 4 bases, J shed 7 bases, and the junction held 12 bases outside the gene matches. Germline loops: CDR1 SGHAT, CDR2 FQNNGV. Memory subsets for TEMRA sorting were set by CD27 and CD45RA. TEMRA cells were FACS-enriched, while CD8+ and CD4+ T cells were negatively isolated. When the RNA was reverse transcribed, random hexamers were used with an input of roughly 0.45 to 1 ug. An immunoSEQ multiplex PCR generated amplified TCR beta CDR3 products spanning 54 Vbeta and 13 Jbeta. MiXCR was run by TCRdb on the immunoSEQ multiplex PCR reads, yielding one entry per CDR3 protein. The data show approximately 1,200 distinct CDR3 sequences, roughly 66% seen once. The source of the sample is a study of CD8 T cells in Susac syndrome. Study information: At the time of blood draw, patients with Susac syndrome were therapy-naive, receiving corticosteroids, or receiving intravenous immunoglobulin alone. Study-level results: Around 16 Susac-specific public clones were found in total CD8+ repertoires and roughly five in CD8+ TEMRA repertoires.

V usage is TRBV11-2 and J usage is TRBJ2-1; 11 bases map to TRBD2. Sequences were obtained from CD8+ TEMRA cells from PBMCs. Noted subset: FACS-sorted terminally differentiated effector memory CD8+ T cells re-expressing CD45RA (CD8+ TEMRA). The sequence was collected from a human donor with Susac syndrome. The CDR3 region has the DNA TGTGCCAGCAGCTACTCCCTTAGCGGGGGGGCGGGAAATGAGCAGTTCTTC. Protein sequence: CASSYSLSGGAGNEQFF.